This TCR beta chain stems from a study of blood T cell repertoires in COVID-19. The CDR3 is made up of 14 amino acids. The V end was cut by 0 bases, the J end by 7 bases, with 12 bases between. Germline lookup yields CDR1 MNHEY and CDR2 SVGAGI. The repertoire was sequenced with immunoSEQ multiplex PCR; TCRdb's copy has only in-frame clones and lacks some. The data show a few hundred thousand clones, 80% to 90% seen once. V is TRBV6-5 and J is TRBJ2-5; tentatively, D is TRBD1 (6 bases). Sequencing used peripheral blood. The clonotype originates from a woman younger than 45 with COVID-19, enrolled during active disease. The CDR3 nucleotides are TGTGCCAGCAGTTACTCCTTCAGAGGGGGGACCCAGTACTTC. The encoded protein is CASSYSFRGGTQYF.